Shown below are 3 T cell receptor beta chains from a single sample sequenced in a study of beta chain features in type 1 diabetes. Study results and caveats: Type 1 diabetes patients had moderately but significantly shorter TCRB CDR3s in all four CD4+ subsets.

These receptors' antigens are unknown. Reverse transcribing all isolated RNA meant expressed TCRB transcripts were sequenced. Some clones are missing from TCRdb's copy, which holds only in-frame ones; the method was immunoSEQ multiplex PCR. Among over 650,000 clones listed, more than 12% were seen once. The specimen was naive CD4+ T cells from blood. Every receptor here comes from a man aged 18 to 30 with type 1 diabetes.

The rearrangement uses TRBV30 and TRBJ2-7; no firm D call. Trimming removed 0 bases from V and 7 bases from J, with 7 bases in between. The CDR3 is 11 amino acids. Germline V gene data show CDR1 as GTSNPN and CDR2 as SVGIG (reference sequence). CDR3 loop: CAWSVTAEQYF. The CDR3 DNA sequence: TGTGCCTGGAGTGTCACCGCGGAGCAGTACTTC.

The V and J genes are TRBV5-1 and TRBJ2-5; D might be TRBD2 (6 bases). Germline-derived CDR1 and CDR2 are SGHRS and YFSETQ. The V and J ends lost 1 base and 3 bases respectively, with 7 bases between them. The CDR3 length is 13 residues. CDR3 in DNA: TGCGCCAGCAGCTTGATAGCGGAAGAGACCCAGTACTTC. Translating gives CASSLIAEETQYF. The full variable domain, with the rest looked up from reference TRBV5-1 and TRBJ2-5, is KAGVTQTPRYLIKTRGQQVTLSCSPISGHRSVSWYQQTPGQGLQFLFEYFSETQRNKGNFPGRFSGRQFSNSRSEMNVSTLELGDSALYLCASSLIAEETQYFGPGTRLLVL.

In its sample, this clone was seen a few times. V usage is TRBV4-2 and J usage is TRBJ2-1; D gene uncertain. CDR3 size: 16 residues. V dropped 1 base and J dropped 1 base, with 11 bases sitting between them. The germline V gene encodes CDR1 LGHNA and CDR2 YNFKEQ. The DNA for the CDR3 is TGTGCCAGCAGCCAAGTAGAGGTCTGGTCCTACAATGAGCAGTTCTTC. Protein product: CASSQVEVWSYNEQFF.